Following are 12 T cell receptor beta chains from one sample sequenced in a study of blood T cells in healthy people across ages. Alongside a J-beta primer mix, a sample-barcoded 5' primer served in a second PCR lasting about 6 to 11 cycles. MiXCR was run by TCRdb on the 5' RACE reads, yielding one entry per CDR3 protein. The sample consists of roughly 640,000 distinct CDR3 sequences, about 30% of them appearing once. The source material was blood. These receptor sequences come from an elderly woman in good health.

This clonotype was seen at least ten times. This sequence joins TRBV20-1 and TRBJ2-3; no firm D call. Trimming cost V 7 bases and J 1 base, with 9 bases left between them. The CDR3 length is 12 residues. Germline loops: CDR1 DFQATT, CDR2 SNEGSKA (reference sequence). CDR3 residues: CSVSKGTDTQYF. The DNA of the CDR3 is TGCAGTGTTAGCAAGGGCACAGATACGCAGTATTTT.

The chain recombines TRBV29-1 with TRBJ2-7; 7 nucleotides align to TRBD2. The CDR3 runs 11 residues. V lost 7 bases and J lost 3; bases outside the gene matches: 3. Germline values: CDR1 SQVTM, CDR2 ANQGSEA. The CDR3, as DNA: TGCAGCGCCGGGAGGAACTACGAGCAGTACTTC. As protein: CSAGRNYEQYF.

As regards this clonotype: This clone may be a read error of a much larger clone one base away. CDR3 bases: TGCAGTGCGACTCGGAACAATGAAGCTTTCTTT. Amino acids: CSATRNNEAFF. The chain has TRBV20-1 and TRBJ1-1; D ambiguous. CDR3 length: 11 residues. CDR1 DFQATT and CDR2 SNEGSKA come from the germline V gene (reference sequence).

This clonotype was recorded once. A much larger clone lies a single base off, so this may be a read error. The gene calls are TRBV6-6 and TRBJ2-7; possibly TRBD1 for D (6 bases). In germline, CDR1 is MNHNY, CDR2 SVGAGI (reference sequence). The CDR3 totals 14 residues. CDR3 sequence: CVSSPGTRVYEQYF. For the CDR3, the DNA is TGTGTCAGCAGCCCCGGGACAAGGGTTTACGAGCAGTACTTC.

The chain joins TRBV27 to TRBJ1-1, with 8 bases identical to TRBD1. The CDR3 extends over 16 amino acids. Unmatched junction bases numbered 11, after V lost 6 bases and J lost 2 bases. CDR1 MNHEY and CDR2 SMNVEV come from the germline V gene (reference sequence). The chain's CDR3 is CASSRRTGRGNTEAFF. The CDR3 DNA follows: TGTGCCAGCAGCCGCCGGACAGGGAGGGGCAACACTGAAGCTTTCTTT.

This clonotype was seen only a few times. This may stem from a read error, because a much larger clone lies one nucleotide away. The chain is built from TRBV7-2 and TRBJ2-3; TRBD2 aligns across 7 bases. This CDR3 has 13 residues. Germline V gives CDR1 SGHTA, CDR2 FQGNSA. Here the CDR3 DNA reads TGTGCCTGCAGCCGGGACTACCCGGATACGCAGTATTTT. This encodes CACSRDYPDTQYF.

This clonotype was seen at least ten times. The V and J genes are TRBV6-5 and TRBJ2-3; maybe TRBD1 (6 bases). From germline, CDR1 is MNHEY and CDR2 SVGAGI. Deletions cut 5 bases from V and 2 bases from J, with 14 bases between. There are 15 residues in the CDR3. CDR3: CASSATGRNTDTQYF. For the CDR3, the DNA is TGTGCCAGCAGTGCGACAGGAAGGAACACAGATACGCAGTATTTT.

The chain employs TRBV20-1 and TRBJ2-5, with no clear D. The J call may be in error: the DNA end matches TRBJ2-7 better. CDR1 and CDR2 from the germline V gene are DFQATT and SNEGSKA (reference sequence). This CDR3 region has 14 residues. CDR3 amino acids: CSARAPLTGDEQYF. CDR3 DNA: TGCAGTGCTAGGGCACCCTTGACTGGGGACGAGCAGTACTTC.

The V and J genes are TRBV11-1 and TRBJ1-2, with a weak D call TRBD1 (5 bases). Between the trimmed V and J ends, which lost 3 bases and 3 bases, there was a span of 14 bases. Germline CDR1 SGHAT, CDR2 FQDESV (reference sequence). The CDR3 length is 15 residues. Written as DNA, the CDR3 is TGTGCCAGCAGCTTGGAGGTGGGGGAGTACTATGGCTACACCTTC. Its protein product is CASSLEVGEYYGYTF.

This clonotype was observed a single time. Given a much more abundant clone one base away, this may be a read error. The V gene is TRBV28, the J gene TRBJ1-2; 7 nucleotides line up with TRBD1. The V gene's germline CDR1 is MDHEN and CDR2 SYDVKM. The CDR3 consists of 15 residues. This chain's CDR3 is CTSWGQSIKGYGYTF. The CDR3 coding sequence is TGTACCTCTTGGGGACAGTCTATTAAAGGCTATGGCTACACCTTC.

This clonotype was counted ten times or more. The gene calls are TRBV12-3 or TRBV12-4 and TRBJ1-1; D is ambiguous. Deletions cut 5 bases from V and 2 bases from J, with 9 bases between. CDR3 length: 13 amino acids. CDR3 in DNA: TGTGCCAGCAGTCCCCAGAGTAACACTGAAGCTTTCTTT. Amino acids: CASSPQSNTEAFF.

This clonotype was found many times. J is TRBJ2-1 and V is TRBV12-3 or TRBV12-4; 9 positions match TRBD2. Trimming at V came to 3 bases and at J to 10 bases, leaving 10 bases not matched to a gene. The CDR3 loop spans 15 amino acids. The CDR3 spells CASSFVAGVQGEQFF. In DNA, the CDR3 is TGTGCCAGCAGTTTCGTAGCGGGGGTTCAAGGGGAGCAGTTCTTC.